The next 29 T cell receptor beta chains were all read from a single sample in a study of blood T cells in healthy people across ages. Together with a sample-barcoded 5' primer, a J-beta primer mix was included in a second PCR lasting about 7 to 12 cycles. TCRdb redid the calling of the 5' RACE reads with MiXCR, one entry per CDR3 protein. There are fewer than 1,000,000 distinct CDR3 sequences in the sample; roughly 44% occur only once, and approximately 20% lies in the top ten. Sequencing used blood. These receptors all come from a man aged 60-69 years in good health.

The sample holds a few counts of this clonotype. The chain employs TRBV4-3 and TRBJ1-6; D is uncertain. The CDR3 is 18 amino acids. Germline V gene sequence: CDR1 LGHNA, CDR2 YSLEER. With 4 bases removed from V and 4 bases from J, the gap between germline ends came to 20 bases. The CDR3 sequence is CASSPAGLLSGYNSPLHF. CDR3 nucleotide sequence: TGCGCCAGCAGCCCCGCGGGCCTTCTCTCGGGGTATAATTCACCCCTCCACTTT.

With regard to this clonotype: A much bigger clone sits one base away, suggesting this may be a read error. This chain uses TRBV20-1 with TRBJ2-1; D may be TRBD2 (5 bases). This CDR3 is 15 amino acids long. Germline CDR1 and CDR2: DFQATT and SNEGSKA (reference sequence). V lost 5 bases, J lost 4 bases, and 18 bases lay in between. The CDR3 protein is CSALRRREHYNEQFF. DNA of the CDR3: TGCAGTGCTCTTCGCCGACGGGAACATTACAATGAGCAGTTCTTC.

In DNA form, the CDR3 reads TGTGCCAGCAGTTATTCCCTAGCGGGGGGTGGCCAAGAGACCCAGTACTTC. Translation gives CASSYSLAGGGQETQYF. The chain uses TRBV6-5 and TRBJ2-5, with 11 bases matching TRBD2. Trimming removed 3 bases from V and 1 base from J; junction bases left unmatched: 7. This CDR3 has 17 amino acids. Germline V gene data show CDR1 as MNHEY and CDR2 as SVGAGI.

The chain employs TRBV7-2 and TRBJ1-2; 10 positions agree with TRBD1. The V gene's germline CDR1 is SGHTA and CDR2 FQGNSA. The CDR3 is made up of 15 amino acids. V dropped 3 bases and J dropped 2; count of bases not matched to a gene: 3. Here the CDR3 DNA reads TGTGCCAGCAGCTTGGACAGGGGGAAGAACTATGGCTACACCTTC. Encoded protein: CASSLDRGKNYGYTF.

V gene TRBV25-1 combines with J gene TRBJ1-6; D ambiguous. Trimming shortened V by 0 bases and J by 8 bases, and 5 bases separated the two germline ends. CDR1 MGHDK and CDR2 SYGVNS come from the germline V gene. The CDR3 totals 13 residues. The CDR3 DNA reads as TGTGCCAGCAGTGAATATGCGGATTCACCCCTCCACTTT. Translated: CASSEYADSPLHF.

Points on this clonotype: One junction end does not reproduce the germline sequence, and a read error may be involved. The J gene is TRBJ2-7, the V gene TRBV20-1; 7 positions agree with TRBD2. Germline V gene data show CDR1 as DFQATT and CDR2 as SNEGSKA (reference sequence). There are 14 residues in the CDR3. The CDR3 bases are TGCAGTGCTAGAAAGCGGGGCCTCTCCTACGGGCAGTACTTC. Its translation is CSARKRGLSYGQYF.

This clonotype was seen only a few times. The CDR3 DNA is TGTGCCACCAGTGACCCAGCGACAGGGAATATCCAAGAGACCCAGTACTTC. Protein: CATSDPATGNIQETQYF. The V call is TRBV24-1, the J call TRBJ2-5; 7 bases map to TRBD1. This CDR3 is built from 17 residues. After removal of 4 bases from V and 1 base from J, the junction contained 11 bases not matched to a gene. CDR1 is KGHDR, CDR2 SFDVKD, per germline.

As regards this clonotype: This may stem from a read error, because a much larger clone lies one nucleotide away. The chain employs TRBV20-1 and TRBJ2-7; TRBD2 agrees at 7 bases. Germline lookup yields CDR1 DFQATT and CDR2 SNEGSKA (reference sequence). V shed 3 bases and J 5 bases; nucleotides not matched to a gene: 7. The CDR3 sequence is 13 residues long. For the CDR3, the DNA is TGCAGTGCTAGCCGGGGGGAAGGAGACGAGCAGTACTTC. This encodes CSASRGEGDEQYF.

The chain links TRBV20-1 to TRBJ2-1; D perhaps matches TRBD2 (6 bases). This CDR3 spans 15 amino acids. Trimming shortened V by 0 bases and J by 2 bases, and 11 bases separated the two germline ends. Germline-derived CDR1 and CDR2 are DFQATT and SNEGSKA (reference sequence). CDR3 loop: CSARERGATYNEQFF. DNA of the CDR3: TGCAGTGCTAGAGAACGCGGGGCGACCTACAATGAGCAGTTCTTC.

This clonotype was found a few times. Germline and junction disagree at one end, which may indicate a read error. The chain joins TRBV6-1 to TRBJ2-1, with 9 bases aligning to TRBD2. The CDR3 consists of 12 residues. Germline values: CDR1 MNHNS, CDR2 SASEGT. CDR3 nucleotides: TGCGCGGCGGGGGGGCCGGTCAATGAGCAGTTCTTC. This sequence encodes CAAGGPVNEQFF.

This chain joins TRBV7-2 and TRBJ2-1, with D possibly being TRBD1 (6 bases). Germline CDR1 and CDR2: SGHTA and FQGNSA. The CDR3 is 14 amino acids. V was trimmed by 0 bases and J by 10 bases, leaving 13 bases between them. The CDR3 sequence is CASSLAGRGEEQFF. DNA of the CDR3: TGTGCCAGCAGCTTAGCTGGCAGGGGAGAAGAGCAGTTCTTC.

This sequence joins TRBV7-2 and TRBJ2-1, with TRBD2 matching over 9 bases. The CDR3 is made up of 15 amino acids. Trimming took 5 bases from V and 10 from J; bases not matched to a gene: 12. The germline V gene encodes CDR1 SGHTA and CDR2 FQGNSA. CDR3 protein: CASSDSGGSRDEQFF. Here the CDR3 DNA reads TGTGCCAGCAGCGATAGCGGGGGCTCGAGGGACGAGCAGTTCTTC.

V usage is TRBV29-1 and J usage is TRBJ2-3; the D gene is possibly TRBD1 (5 bases). The CDR3 is 14 residues long. The ends were cut back, 8 bases at V and 1 base at J, with 16 bases in the middle. The V gene's germline CDR1 is SQVTM and CDR2 ANQGSEA. In DNA form, the CDR3 reads TGCAGCTCCGTAGTGCAGGGCCGCACAGATACGCAGTATTTT. Translated: CSSVVQGRTDTQYF.

The chain is built from TRBV4-3 and TRBJ1-6; perhaps TRBD1 as D (5 bases). V was pared by 0 bases and J by 3 bases, with 9 bases between. This CDR3 spans 16 amino acids. The V gene's germline CDR1 is LGHNA and CDR2 YSLEER. CDR3 protein: CASSQDLGLYNSPLHF. CDR3 sequence (DNA): TGCGCCAGCAGCCAAGATTTGGGACTCTATAATTCACCCCTCCACTTT.

This clonotype has just a few counts. The V and J genes are TRBV6-2 or TRBV6-3 and TRBJ2-1, with 9 nucleotides matching TRBD1. CDR1 and CDR2 from the germline V gene are MNHEY and SVGEGT. Trimming removed 6 bases from V and 4 bases from J; junction bases left unmatched: 4. There are 14 residues in the CDR3. CDR3 residues: CASRTGGLYNEQFF. In DNA form, the CDR3 reads TGTGCCAGCAGGACAGGGGGACTATACAATGAGCAGTTCTTC.

This clonotype was detected a few times. CDR3 sequence reads: CSAKAGWGETQYF. CDR3 in DNA: TGCAGTGCTAAAGCAGGGTGGGGAGAGACCCAGTACTTC. This chain connects TRBV20-1 to TRBJ2-5, with a possible D match to TRBD1 (5 bases). This CDR3 has 13 amino acids. CDR1 and CDR2 (germline): DFQATT, SNEGSKA (reference sequence). The V gene lost 4 bases and the J gene lost 4 bases, with 13 bases spanning the gap.

V gene TRBV20-1 combines with J gene TRBJ1-1; a weak D match, TRBD1 (5 bases). V was shortened by 0 bases and J by 5 bases, with 22 bases between the two germline ends. CDR1 is DFQATT and CDR2 is SNEGSKA in the germline V gene (reference sequence). The CDR3 contains 17 residues. The CDR3, as DNA: TGCAGTGCTAGAGATTGGAAAACAGGAGAGGTTTGGACTGAAGCTTTCTTT. This codes for CSARDWKTGEVWTEAFF.

This clonotype was picked up many times. This rearrangement joins TRBV7-8 to TRBJ2-5, with D perhaps matching TRBD2 (5 bases). CDR1 SGHVS and CDR2 FQNEAQ come from the germline V gene. CDR3 length: 13 amino acids. Trimming pared 0 bases from V and 5 bases from J, leaving 7 bases between. CDR3 nucleotide sequence: TGTGCCAGCAGCTTAGCGCCGGGGGAGACCCAGTACTTC. Protein: CASSLAPGETQYF.

This clonotype has a handful of counts. The chain has TRBV5-5 and TRBJ2-7; D gene unclear. The ends were cut back, 6 bases at V and 2 bases at J, with 24 bases in the middle. The CDR3 totals 17 residues. The germline V gene encodes CDR1 SGHKS and CDR2 YYEKEE (reference sequence). The CDR3 spells CASTNPMSVLSTYEQYF. The CDR3 DNA reads TGTGCCAGCACCAACCCTATGAGCGTCCTCTCCACCTACGAGCAGTACTTC.

V usage is TRBV12-3 or TRBV12-4 and J usage is TRBJ2-7, with TRBD2 as a possible D gene (5 bases). The CDR3 consists of 14 residues. V lost 3 bases and J 3 bases, leaving 12 bases between the germline ends. CDR3 residues: CASSFGGAFYEQYF. The CDR3, as DNA: TGTGCCAGCAGTTTTGGAGGAGCCTTCTACGAGCAGTACTTC.

J is TRBJ2-1 and V is TRBV25-1; weak D call: TRBD2 (6 bases). There are 16 residues in the CDR3. Trimming cost V 0 bases and J 4 bases, with 13 bases left between them. From germline, CDR1 is MGHDK and CDR2 SYGVNS. The CDR3 is CASSEYRASAYNEQFF. CDR3 bases: TGTGCCAGCAGTGAATATCGGGCTAGCGCGTACAATGAGCAGTTCTTC.

The V call is TRBV20-1, the J call TRBJ2-7, with D perhaps matching TRBD1 (5 bases). Germline V CDR1 and CDR2: DFQATT, SNEGSKA (reference sequence). CDR3 length: 12 residues. V shed 6 bases and J shed 3 bases, with 12 bases lying between them. In DNA, the CDR3 is TGCAGTGCAGCCGACAGTAACTACGAGCAGTACTTC. It codes for CSAADSNYEQYF.

This chain uses TRBV12-3 or TRBV12-4 with TRBJ2-7; D is perhaps TRBD1 (5 bases). V gave up 5 bases and J gave up 2 bases, with 13 bases separating them. The CDR3 covers 14 residues. The CDR3 loop is CASSTEGQPYEQYF. CDR3 DNA: TGTGCCAGCAGTACCGAAGGACAACCCTACGAGCAGTACTTC.

The rearrangement links TRBV14 to TRBJ1-1; TRBD1 might be the D (6 bases). This CDR3 is 15 amino acids long. Germline V CDR1 and CDR2: SGHDN, FVKESK. V lost 1 base to trimming and J lost 6 bases, with 15 bases between them. CDR3 loop: CASSQVAQGRAEAFF. The CDR3 nucleotides are TGTGCCAGCAGCCAAGTAGCACAGGGTAGGGCTGAAGCTTTCTTT.

The V call is TRBV20-1, the J call TRBJ2-1, with TRBD2 matching 11 bases. Germline CDR1 DFQATT, CDR2 SNEGSKA (reference sequence). The ends lost 6 bases at V and 6 bases at J; junction bases unmatched: 4. This CDR3 comprises 13 residues. CDR3 DNA: TGCAGTGCAGTAGCGGGGGGGCCCAATGAGCAGTTCTTC. Residues: CSAVAGGPNEQFF.

The V gene is TRBV3-1, the J gene TRBJ2-6, with D uncertain. Germline values: CDR1 LGHDT, CDR2 YNNKEL (reference sequence). With 0 bases removed from V and 11 bases from J, the gap between germline ends came to 11 bases. The CDR3 totals 14 residues. CDR3 bases: TGTGCCAGCAGCCAAGACGAACTTCCTTACGTCCTGACTTTC. Amino acid sequence: CASSQDELPYVLTF.

The CDR3 DNA is TGTGCCAGCAGTTTAACGAGTGAAAAACTGTTTTTT. Translated: CASSLTSEKLFF. This chain joins TRBV12-3 or TRBV12-4 and TRBJ1-4; no reliable D call. V lost 2 bases and J 7 bases, leaving 5 bases between the germline ends. This CDR3 has 12 residues.

Only a few counts were recorded for this clonotype. The gene calls are TRBV7-9 and TRBJ2-3; D might be TRBD2 (5 bases). V dropped 7 bases and J dropped 4 bases, with 12 bases sitting between them. From germline, CDR1 is SEHNR and CDR2 FQNEAQ (reference sequence). The length of the CDR3 is 13 residues. CDR3 amino acids: CASNEGVADTQYF. In DNA, the CDR3 is TGTGCCAGCAATGAGGGAGTAGCAGATACGCAGTATTTT.

This clonotype was detected only once. The gene calls are TRBV12-3 or TRBV12-4 and TRBJ1-2, with 8 bases aligning to TRBD1. This CDR3 comprises 18 residues. V shed 2 bases and J 0 bases; nucleotides not matched to a gene: 11. CDR3 DNA sequence: TGTGCCAGCAGTTTACTTCCTCCTCCGGACAGGGCTAACTATGGCTACACCTTC. It codes for CASSLLPPPDRANYGYTF.